This entry is about one T cell receptor beta chain. Libraries were prepared by immunoSEQ multiplex PCR; TCRdb keeps only in-frame clonotypes and omits some of them. The table lists 29,000 or so clones, around 87% of them singletons, with roughly 3.1% in the top ten. Locally advanced or metastatic urothelial carcinoma affected the patients. The data originate from a study of PD-L1 blockade in urothelial cancer. The CDR3 runs 12 residues. The ends were cut back, 6 bases at V and 2 bases at J, with 8 bases in the middle. Germline V gene lookup returns CDR1 MDHEN and CDR2 SYDVKM. This rearrangement joins TRBV28 to TRBJ2-7, with D unclear. The sequenced sample was PBMCs, obtained around atezolizumab (anti-PD-L1) treatment. The origin of this receptor is a man in his fifties with urothelial cancer. CDR3 sequence reads: CASRTTAYEQYF. The CDR3, as DNA: TGTGCCAGCAGGACGACTGCCTACGAGCAGTACTTC.